The 15 T cell receptor beta chains below come from one sample, sequenced in a study of T cell responses to AZD1222 COVID-19 vaccine. Repertoires were generated with immunoSEQ multiplex PCR, while TCRdb's copy carries only in-frame clones and drops some. The sample consists of 150,000 to 200,000 clones, just over 90% of them appearing once. The sequences come from peripheral blood, collected on day 0 of AZD1222 vaccination. These receptors were obtained from an adult in good health.

The chain has TRBV10-1 and TRBJ2-3; D perhaps matches TRBD1 (5 bases). Germline V gene data show CDR1 as WNHNN and CDR2 as SYGVQD (reference sequence). The CDR3 loop spans 14 amino acids. With 5 bases removed from V and 3 bases from J, the gap between germline ends came to 12 bases. CDR3 region: CASSFPGSTDTQYF. DNA of the CDR3: TGCGCCAGCAGTTTTCCAGGGTCGACAGATACGCAGTATTTT.

The J gene is TRBJ1-4, the V gene TRBV3-1 (or the pseudogene TRBV3-2); unclear D gene. CDR1 and CDR2 from the germline V gene are LGHDT and YNNKEL (reference sequence). The CDR3 has 12 amino acids. V lost 1 base and J 11 bases, leaving 8 bases between the germline ends. CDR3 amino acids: CASSQADGKLFF. The CDR3 region has the DNA TGTGCCAGCAGCCAAGCGGATGGGAAACTGTTTTTT.

V is TRBV19 and J is TRBJ2-7; D possibly matches TRBD1 or TRBD2 (5 bases each). Germline assignment: CDR1 LNHDA and CDR2 SQIVND (reference sequence). V lost 5 bases to trimming and J lost 0 bases, with 11 bases between them. The CDR3 covers 14 residues. The CDR3 DNA is TGTGCCAGTAGTTTCTGGGGGAGCTCCTACGAGCAGTACTTC. Encoded protein: CASSFWGSSYEQYF.

The CDR3 region has the DNA TGTGCCAGCAGTACCGACAGTGGTCGAGAGACCCAGTACTTC. This codes for CASSTDSGRETQYF. The genes are TRBV6-5 and TRBJ2-5, with D possibly TRBD1 on 5 matching bases. Germline V gene data show CDR1 as MNHEY and CDR2 as SVGAGI. The CDR3 spans 14 residues. Between the trimmed V and J ends, which lost 5 bases and 4 bases, there was a span of 14 bases.

The CDR3 reads CASSYATGELFF. In nucleotides, the CDR3 is TGTGCCAGCAGTTACGCTACCGGGGAGCTGTTTTTT. The rearrangement uses TRBV6-6 and TRBJ2-2, with D unclear. This CDR3 is built from 12 residues. The V gene's germline CDR1 is MNHNY and CDR2 SVGAGI (reference sequence). V was pared by 2 bases and J by 5 bases, with 3 bases between.

The gene calls are TRBV6-5 and TRBJ1-4, with a possible D match to TRBD1 (6 bases). V was cut by 2 bases and J by 4 bases, with 8 bases left in between. This CDR3 has 14 amino acids. Germline V gene data show CDR1 as MNHEY and CDR2 as SVGAGI. The CDR3 nucleotides read TGTGCCAGCAGTTACGACAGGCTTAATGAAAAACTGTTTTTT. This translates into CASSYDRLNEKLFF.

For this clone: The DNA is omitted, as the CDR3 cannot be located on it reliably, and the CDR3 follows TCRdb's listing. The chain employs TRBV7-2 and TRBJ1-2; TRBD1 was called by the table and not checked on the DNA. CDR1 and CDR2 from the germline V gene are SGHTA and FQGNSA. The CDR3 is 16 amino acids in total, end residues counted. CDR3 sequence: CASSKDRGRFGNGYTF.

Only a few counts were recorded for this clone. The chain employs TRBV30 and TRBJ2-2; D remains unclear. The CDR3 has 11 amino acids. Germline CDR1 reads GTSNPN; CDR2 reads SVGIG (reference sequence). V gave up 2 bases and J gave up 8 bases, with 6 bases separating them. The CDR3 region is CAWSSGGELFF. The CDR3 DNA is TGTGCCTGGAGTTCAGGAGGGGAGCTGTTTTTT. Variable domain in full (rest from reference TRBV30 and TRBJ2-2): SQTIHQWPATLVQPVGSPLSLECTVEGTSNPNLYWYRQAAGRGLQLLFYSVGIGQISSEVPQNLSASRPQDRQFILSSKKLLLSDSGFYLCAWSSGGELFFGEGSRLTVL.

V and J are TRBV11-3 and TRBJ2-2; D ambiguous. This CDR3 comprises 13 residues. V gave up 8 bases and J gave up 6 bases, with 13 bases separating them. Germline-derived CDR1 and CDR2 are SGHNT and YENEEA. CDR3 residues: CASAGSLSGELFF. For the CDR3, the DNA is TGTGCCAGCGCTGGCAGCCTCTCCGGGGAGCTGTTTTTT.

The chain carries TRBV14 and TRBJ1-2, with 9 bases lining up with TRBD1. The germline V gene has CDR1 SGHDN and CDR2 FVKESK. The J segment lost 7 bases and the V segment lost 0 bases, leaving 3 bases of the junction unmatched. The CDR3 is 14 amino acids. The CDR3 nucleotides read TGTGCCAGCAGCCAAGATCAGACAGGGGGTGGCTACACCTTC. Amino acids: CASSQDQTGGGYTF.

The chain has TRBV11-2 and TRBJ2-1; D is undetermined. V was cut by 5 bases and J by 5 bases, with 16 bases left in between. Germline V lookup: CDR1 SGHAT, CDR2 FQNNGV. The CDR3 consists of 15 residues. CDR3 sequence (DNA): TGTGCCAGCAGCCCCCGGTTCAGATCCAACAATGAGCAGTTCTTC. Translated, it gives CASSPRFRSNNEQFF.

J is TRBJ1-2 and V is TRBV18; possible D gene TRBD1, 5 bases. Trimming cost V 3 bases and J 8 bases, with 13 bases left between them. Looked up from germline, CDR1 is KGHSH and CDR2 is LQKENI. The CDR3 consists of 13 residues. CDR3 nucleotides: TGTGCCAGCTCACCCCAGGGAAGCGAAGGCTACACCTTC. This translates into CASSPQGSEGYTF.

This chain joins TRBV11-2 and TRBJ1-2; weak D call: TRBD1 (5 bases). Germline CDR1 SGHAT, CDR2 FQNNGV. The length of the CDR3 is 14 residues. The V end lost 2 bases, the J end lost 8 bases, and 15 bases lay between the germline ends. CDR3 sequence (DNA): TGTGCCAGCAGCTTATTCCCCCAGGGCCGGGGCTACACCTTC. Encoded protein: CASSLFPQGRGYTF.

The V call is TRBV11-2, the J call TRBJ1-2; no clear D gene. This CDR3 contains 12 residues. Germline CDR1 reads SGHAT; CDR2 reads FQNNGV. Trimming took 1 base from V and 8 from J, leaving 8 bases between them. CDR3 sequence reads: CASSLARPGYTF. CDR3 bases: TGTGCCAGCAGCTTAGCTCGACCGGGCTACACCTTC.

This sequence joins TRBV6-2 or TRBV6-3 and TRBJ2-5; D is possibly TRBD1 or TRBD2 (5 bases each). This CDR3 spans 17 amino acids. Deletions cut 3 bases from V and 3 bases from J, with 20 bases between. Germline V gene data show CDR1 as MNHEY and CDR2 as SVGEGT. The chain's CDR3 is CASSYGIGARGKETQYF. As DNA, the CDR3 is TGTGCCAGCAGTTATGGAATCGGGGCGAGGGGAAAAGAGACCCAGTACTTC.